This record concerns one T cell receptor (beta chain) sequence. The CDR3 runs to 15 residues. Germline trimming cut 4 bases from V and 3 bases from J; bases unmatched to any gene: 6. The germline V gene encodes CDR1 KGHSH and CDR2 LQKENI. The data belong to a study of blood T cell repertoires in COVID-19. Study-level information: From the United States, Italy and Spain came samples of acute and convalescent COVID-19. T cells, B-cell-depleted T cells, or PBMCs provided the cDNA or gDNA that served as material.

In the study's own analysis: Reference gene primer amplification gave nucleated cell count estimates. Measured with immunoSEQ multiplex PCR; TCRdb has only the in-frame clones, and not every one. That table is the source of V, J and clone size, and D and trimming were worked out from the DNA. The sample has about 40,000 clones, around 90% seen once. Specimen: peripheral blood. This clonotype originated in an elderly woman with active COVID-19. The chain uses TRBV18 and TRBJ2-3, with 8 bases matching TRBD2. The CDR3 DNA reads TGTGCCAGCTCACATGGACTAGCACAAACAGATACGCAGTATTTT. Translating it yields CASSHGLAQTDTQYF.